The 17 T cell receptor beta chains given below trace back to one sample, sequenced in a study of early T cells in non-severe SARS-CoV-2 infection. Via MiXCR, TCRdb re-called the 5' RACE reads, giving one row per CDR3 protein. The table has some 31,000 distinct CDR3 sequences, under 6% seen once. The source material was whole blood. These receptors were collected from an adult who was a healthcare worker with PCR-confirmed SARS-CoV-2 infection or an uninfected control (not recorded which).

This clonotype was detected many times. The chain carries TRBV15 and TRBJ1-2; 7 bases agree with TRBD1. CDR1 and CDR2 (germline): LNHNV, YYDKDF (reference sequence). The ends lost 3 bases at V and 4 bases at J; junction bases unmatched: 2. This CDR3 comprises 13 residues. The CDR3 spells CATSRDRFYGYTF. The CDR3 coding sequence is TGTGCCACCAGCAGGGACAGGTTCTATGGCTACACCTTC.

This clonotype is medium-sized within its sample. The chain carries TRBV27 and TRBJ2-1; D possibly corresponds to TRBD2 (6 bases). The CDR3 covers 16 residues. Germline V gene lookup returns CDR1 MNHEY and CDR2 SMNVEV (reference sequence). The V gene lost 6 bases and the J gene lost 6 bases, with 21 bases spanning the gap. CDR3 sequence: CASSQKASVRFNEQFF. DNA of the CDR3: TGTGCCAGCAGCCAAAAGGCTAGCGTAAGGTTCAATGAGCAGTTCTTC.

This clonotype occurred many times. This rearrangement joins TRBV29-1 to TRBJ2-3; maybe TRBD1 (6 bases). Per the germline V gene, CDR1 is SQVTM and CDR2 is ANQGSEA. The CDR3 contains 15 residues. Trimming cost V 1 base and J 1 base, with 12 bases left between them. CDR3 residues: CSVEVGSGGTDTQYF. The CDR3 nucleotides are TGCAGCGTTGAAGTTGGCTCAGGGGGCACAGATACGCAGTATTTT.

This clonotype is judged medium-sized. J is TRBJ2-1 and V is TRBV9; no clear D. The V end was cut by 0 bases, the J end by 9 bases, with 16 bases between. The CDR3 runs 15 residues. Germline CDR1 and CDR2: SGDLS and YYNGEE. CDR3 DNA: TGTGCCAGCAGCGTAGCCCGGACGGCCAACGGTGAGCAGTTCTTC. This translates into CASSVARTANGEQFF.

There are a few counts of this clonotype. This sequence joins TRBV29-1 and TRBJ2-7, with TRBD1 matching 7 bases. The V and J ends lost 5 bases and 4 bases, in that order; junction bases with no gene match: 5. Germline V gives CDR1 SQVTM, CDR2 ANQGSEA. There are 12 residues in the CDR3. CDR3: CSVWDRGYEQYV. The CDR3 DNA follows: TGCAGCGTTTGGGACAGAGGATACGAGCAGTACGTC.

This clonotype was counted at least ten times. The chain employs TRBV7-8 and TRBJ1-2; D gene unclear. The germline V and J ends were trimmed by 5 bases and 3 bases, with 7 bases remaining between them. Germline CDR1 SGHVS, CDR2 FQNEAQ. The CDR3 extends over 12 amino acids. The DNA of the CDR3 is TGTGCCAGCAGCCAGTGGGACTATGGCTACACCTTC. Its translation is CASSQWDYGYTF. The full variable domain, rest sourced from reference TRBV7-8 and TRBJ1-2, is GAGVSQSPRYKVAKRGQDVALRCDPISGHVSLFWYQQALGQGPEFLTYFQNEAQLDKSGLPSDRFFAERPEGSVSTLKIQRTQQEDSAVYLCASSQWDYGYTFGSGTRLTVV.

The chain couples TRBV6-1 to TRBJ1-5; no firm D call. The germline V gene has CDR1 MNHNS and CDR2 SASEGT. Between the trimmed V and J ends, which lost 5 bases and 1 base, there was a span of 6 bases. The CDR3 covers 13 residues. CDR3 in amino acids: CASSRESNQPQHF. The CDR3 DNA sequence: TGTGCCAGCAGTAGGGAGAGCAATCAGCCCCAGCATTTT.

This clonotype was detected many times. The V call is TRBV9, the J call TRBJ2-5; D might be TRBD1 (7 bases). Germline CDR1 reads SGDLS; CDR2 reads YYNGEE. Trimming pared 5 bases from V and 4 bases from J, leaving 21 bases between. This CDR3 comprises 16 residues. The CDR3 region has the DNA TGTGCCAGCAGTCCTACAGGGGACTTCCGGCCAGAGACCCAGTACTTC. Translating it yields CASSPTGDFRPETQYF.

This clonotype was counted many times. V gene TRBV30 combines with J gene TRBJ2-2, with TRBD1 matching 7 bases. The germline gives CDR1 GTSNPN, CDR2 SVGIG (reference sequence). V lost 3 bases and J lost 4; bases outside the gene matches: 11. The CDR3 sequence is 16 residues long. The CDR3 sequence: CAWRRLQGLGTGELFF. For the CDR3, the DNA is TGTGCCTGGAGGCGCCTACAGGGGTTGGGCACCGGGGAGCTGTTTTTT.

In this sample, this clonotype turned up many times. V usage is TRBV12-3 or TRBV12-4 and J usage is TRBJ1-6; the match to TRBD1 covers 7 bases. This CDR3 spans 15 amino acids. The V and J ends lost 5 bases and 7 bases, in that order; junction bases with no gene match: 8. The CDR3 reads CASSRRQGGNSPLHF. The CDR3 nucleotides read TGTGCCAGCAGTCGCCGACAGGGTGGCAATTCACCCCTCCACTTT.

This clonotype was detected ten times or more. CDR3 sequence: CASSSQINEKLFF. As DNA, the CDR3 is TGTGCCAGCAGCTCACAGATTAATGAAAAACTGTTTTTT. The V and J genes are TRBV14 and TRBJ1-4, with no clear D. Looked up from germline, CDR1 is SGHDN and CDR2 is FVKESK. The CDR3 covers 13 residues. The V end was cut by 5 bases, the J end by 4 bases, with 8 bases between.

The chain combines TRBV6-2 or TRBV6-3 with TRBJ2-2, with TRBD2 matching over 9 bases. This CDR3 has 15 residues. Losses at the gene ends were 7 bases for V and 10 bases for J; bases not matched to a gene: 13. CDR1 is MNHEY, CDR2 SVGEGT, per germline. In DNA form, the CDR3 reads TGTGCCAGCAACGAGTTAGGGGCTAGCGGGAAGGAGCTGTTTTTT. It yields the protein CASNELGASGKELFF.

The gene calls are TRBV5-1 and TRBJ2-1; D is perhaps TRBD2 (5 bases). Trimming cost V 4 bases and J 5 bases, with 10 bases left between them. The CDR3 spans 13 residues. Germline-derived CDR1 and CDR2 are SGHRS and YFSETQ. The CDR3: CASSKDWHNEQFF. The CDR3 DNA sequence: TGCGCCAGCAGCAAGGACTGGCACAATGAGCAGTTCTTC.

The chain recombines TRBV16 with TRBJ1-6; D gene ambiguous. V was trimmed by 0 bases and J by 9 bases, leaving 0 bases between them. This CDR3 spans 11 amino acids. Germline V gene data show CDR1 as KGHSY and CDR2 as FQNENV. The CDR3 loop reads CASSQSSPLHF. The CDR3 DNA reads TGTGCCAGCAGCCAATCTTCACCCCTCCACTTT.

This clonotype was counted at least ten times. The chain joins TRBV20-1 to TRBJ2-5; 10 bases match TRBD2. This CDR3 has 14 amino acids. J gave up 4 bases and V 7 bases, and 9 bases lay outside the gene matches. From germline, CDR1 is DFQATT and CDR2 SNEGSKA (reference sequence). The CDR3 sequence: CSGGRSGRGETQYF. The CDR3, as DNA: TGCAGTGGGGGACGCAGCGGGAGGGGAGAGACCCAGTACTTC.

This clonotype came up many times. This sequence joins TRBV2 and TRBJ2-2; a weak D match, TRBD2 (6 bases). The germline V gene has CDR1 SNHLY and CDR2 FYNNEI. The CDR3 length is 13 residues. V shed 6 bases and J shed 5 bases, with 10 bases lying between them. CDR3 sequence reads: CASRLAATGELFF. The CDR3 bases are TGTGCCAGCAGATTAGCGGCGACCGGGGAGCTGTTTTTT.

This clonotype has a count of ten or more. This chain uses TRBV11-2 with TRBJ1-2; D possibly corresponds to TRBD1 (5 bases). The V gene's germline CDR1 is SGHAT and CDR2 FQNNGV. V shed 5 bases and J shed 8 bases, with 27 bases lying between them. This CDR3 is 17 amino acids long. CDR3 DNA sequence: TGTGCCAGCAGCCCCTCCGAGAGGCAGGGTAGTCTCTGGGGCTACACCTTC. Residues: CASSPSERQGSLWGYTF.